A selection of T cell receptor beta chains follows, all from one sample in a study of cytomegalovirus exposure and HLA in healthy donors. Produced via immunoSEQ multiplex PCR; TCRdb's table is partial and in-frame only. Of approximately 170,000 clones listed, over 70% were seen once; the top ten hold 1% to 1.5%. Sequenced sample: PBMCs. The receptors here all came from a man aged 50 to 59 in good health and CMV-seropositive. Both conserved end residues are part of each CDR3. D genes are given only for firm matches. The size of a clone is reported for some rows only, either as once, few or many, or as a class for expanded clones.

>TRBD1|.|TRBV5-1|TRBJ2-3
CASTDRGGPTDTQYF
TGCGCCAGCACAGACAGGGGGGGCCCCACAGATACGCAGTATTTT
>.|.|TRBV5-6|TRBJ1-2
CASSLAGFYGYTF
TGTGCCAGCAGCTTGGCAGGCTTCTATGGCTACACCTTC
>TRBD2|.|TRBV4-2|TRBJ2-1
CASSPQASGTNNEQFF
TGTGCCAGCAGCCCACAAGCTAGCGGGACCAACAATGAGCAGTTCTTC
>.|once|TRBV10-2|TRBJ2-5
CASSESLTSRETQYF
TGCGCCAGCAGTGAGTCCCTGACTAGTCGAGAGACCCAGTACTTC
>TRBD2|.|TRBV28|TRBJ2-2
CASSPSGATGELFF
TGTGCCAGCAGTCCGAGCGGGGCGACCGGGGAGCTGTTTTTT
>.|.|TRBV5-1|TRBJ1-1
CASRIDMNTEAFF
TGCGCCAGCAGGATCGACATGAACACTGAAGCTTTCTTT
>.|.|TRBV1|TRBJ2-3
CTSSQPGLAKVGTDTQYF
TGCACCAGCAGCCAACCGGGACTAGCCAAGGTCGGGACAGATACGCAGTATTTT
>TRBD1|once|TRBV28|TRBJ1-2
CASEGGANYGYTF
TGTGCCAGCGAAGGGGGCGCTAACTATGGCTACACCTTC
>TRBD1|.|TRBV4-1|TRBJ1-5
CASSRTGGANQPQHF
TGCGCCAGCAGCAGAACAGGGGGCGCGAATCAGCCCCAGCATTTT
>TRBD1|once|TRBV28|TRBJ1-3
CASSLSGRQGGRYF
TGTGCCAGCAGTTTATCGGGGAGACAGGGCGGAAGATATTTT
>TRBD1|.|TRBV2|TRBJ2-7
CASSRDRGTYEQYF
TGTGCCAGCAGTCGGGACAGGGGAACCTACGAGCAGTACTTC
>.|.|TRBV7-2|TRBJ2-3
CASSLAVTDTQYF
TGTGCCAGCAGCTTAGCCGTCACAGATACGCAGTATTTT
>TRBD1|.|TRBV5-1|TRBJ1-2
CASRTLGQGYGYTF
TGCGCCAGCAGGACCTTGGGACAGGGCTATGGCTACACCTTC
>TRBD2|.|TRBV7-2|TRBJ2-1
CASSLDSGGRYNEQFF
TGTGCCAGCAGCCTAGATAGCGGGGGGCGCTACAATGAGCAGTTCTTC
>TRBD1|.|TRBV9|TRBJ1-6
CASSVEPFGTGGNSPLHF
TGTGCCAGCAGCGTAGAGCCCTTTGGGACAGGGGGCAATTCACCCCTCCACTTT
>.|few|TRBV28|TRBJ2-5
CASSFPQEGQKTQYF
TGTGCCAGCAGTTTCCCCCAGGAGGGGCAGAAGACCCAGTACTTC
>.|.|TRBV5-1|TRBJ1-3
CASSLDAGGGNTIYF
TGCGCCAGCAGCTTGGATGCAGGTGGCGGAAACACCATATATTTT
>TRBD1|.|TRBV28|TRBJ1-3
CASIDRVGNTIYF
TGTGCCAGCATCGACAGGGTTGGAAACACCATATATTTT
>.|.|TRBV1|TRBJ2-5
CTSSQTRRQGQETQYF
TGCACCAGCAGCCAGACTCGCCGACAGGGGCAAGAGACCCAGTACTTC
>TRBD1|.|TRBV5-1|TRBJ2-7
CASRGQGASYEQYF
TGCGCCAGCAGGGGACAGGGGGCTTCGTACGAGCAGTACTTC
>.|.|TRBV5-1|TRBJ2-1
CASSLRWAIREQFF
TGCGCCAGCAGCTTGCGTTGGGCGATCCGAGAGCAGTTCTTC
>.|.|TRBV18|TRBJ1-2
CASSPRQEGASYGYTF
TGTGCCAGCTCACCACGTCAGGAAGGGGCTAGCTATGGCTACACCTTC
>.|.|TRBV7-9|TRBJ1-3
CASSLDSQGNTIYF
TGTGCCAGCAGCTTAGACAGTCAGGGGAACACCATATATTTT
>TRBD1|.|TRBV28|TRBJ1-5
CASSFQGTGRLRPQHF
TGTGCCAGCAGTTTTCAAGGGACAGGGAGGCTTCGGCCCCAGCATTTT
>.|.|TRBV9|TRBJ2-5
CASSVKGGQETQYF
TGTGCCAGCAGCGTGAAAGGGGGCCAAGAGACCCAGTACTTC
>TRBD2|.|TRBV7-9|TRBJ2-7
CATTAGDSYEQYF
TGTGCCACCACAGCGGGAGACTCCTACGAGCAGTACTTC
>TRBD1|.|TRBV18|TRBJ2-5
CASSSTGGYRETQYF
TGTGCCAGCTCATCCACAGGGGGCTACAGGGAGACCCAGTACTTC
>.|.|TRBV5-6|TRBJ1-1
CASSPRDWAFF
TGTGCCAGCAGCCCAAGAGACTGGGCTTTCTTT
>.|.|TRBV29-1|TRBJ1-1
CSVTVGGRETEAFF
TGCAGCGTTACAGTGGGGGGTAGAGAGACTGAAGCTTTCTTT
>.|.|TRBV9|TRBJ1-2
CASSVASGIDGYTF
TGTGCCAGCAGCGTAGCATCAGGGATAGATGGCTACACCTTC
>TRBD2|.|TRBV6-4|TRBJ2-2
CASRRGDNTGELFF
TGTGCCAGCAGACGGGGGGATAACACCGGGGAGCTGTTTTTT
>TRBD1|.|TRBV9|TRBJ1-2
CASSMTGTGDGGYTF
TGTGCCAGCAGCATGACCGGGACAGGGGATGGTGGCTACACCTTC
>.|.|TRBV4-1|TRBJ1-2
CASSQSGLYGYTF
TGCGCCAGCAGCCAATCGGGACTCTATGGCTACACCTTC
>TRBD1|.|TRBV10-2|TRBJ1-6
CATFTGETGRNSPLHF
TGCGCCACCTTTACAGGGGAGACGGGTAGGAATTCACCCCTCCACTTT
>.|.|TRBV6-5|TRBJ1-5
CASSYSQVHNQPQHF
TGTGCCAGCAGTTACTCGCAGGTTCACAATCAGCCCCAGCATTTT
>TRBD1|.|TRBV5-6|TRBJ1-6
CASSPGQGAVVSPLHF
TGTGCCAGCAGCCCGGGACAGGGGGCAGTGGTGTCACCCCTCCACTTT
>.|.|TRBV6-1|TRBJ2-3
CASSEGGFQAQYF
TGTGCCAGCAGTGAAGGTGGCTTCCAGGCGCAGTATTTT
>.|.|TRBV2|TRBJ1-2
CASSYGRVPGLYGYTF
TGTGCCAGCAGCTATGGGCGGGTCCCGGGCCTTTATGGCTACACCTTC
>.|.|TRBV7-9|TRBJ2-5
CASSSSPQETQYF
TGTGCCAGCAGCTCAAGCCCTCAAGAGACCCAGTACTTC
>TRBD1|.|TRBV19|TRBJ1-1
CATRRGGALDTEAFF
TGTGCCACCCGACGAGGGGGCGCCTTGGACACTGAAGCTTTCTTT
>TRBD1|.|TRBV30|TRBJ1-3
CAWSVGTANTIYF
TGTGCCTGGAGTGTGGGGACAGCCAACACCATATATTTT
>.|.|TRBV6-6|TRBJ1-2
CASSYTDYGYTF
TGTGCCAGCAGTTACACGGACTATGGCTACACCTTC
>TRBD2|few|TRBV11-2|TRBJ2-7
CASSLSGGRGYEQYF
TGTGCCAGCAGCTTATCGGGAGGAAGGGGTTACGAGCAGTACTTC
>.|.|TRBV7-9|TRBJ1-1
CASSSLGRNTEAFF
TGTGCCAGCAGCTCGTTAGGGAGGAACACTGAAGCTTTCTTT
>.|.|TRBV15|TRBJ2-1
CATSRRGRGVEQFF
TGTGCCACCAGCAGAAGGGGGCGGGGGGTTGAGCAGTTCTTC
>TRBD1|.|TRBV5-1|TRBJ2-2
CASSLTGGVGWTGELFF
TGCGCCAGCAGCTTGACAGGGGGCGTGGGTTGGACCGGGGAGCTGTTTTTT
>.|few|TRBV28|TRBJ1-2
CASMGGRNYGYTF
TGTGCCAGCATGGGGGGACGGAACTATGGCTACACCTTC
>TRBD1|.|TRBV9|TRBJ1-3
CASSARQGRNTIYF
TGTGCCAGCAGCGCCAGACAGGGAAGAAACACCATATATTTT
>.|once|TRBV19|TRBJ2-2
CASTYLDSNTGELFF
TGTGCCAGTACCTACCTAGACAGTAACACCGGGGAGCTGTTTTTT
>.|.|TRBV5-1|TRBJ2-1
CASSLGSDNEQFF
TGCGCCAGCAGCTTGGGCAGTGACAATGAGCAGTTCTTC
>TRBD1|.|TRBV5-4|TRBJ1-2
CASSRPGQGDSGYTF
TGTGCCAGCAGCCGACCGGGACAGGGGGACAGTGGCTACACCTTC
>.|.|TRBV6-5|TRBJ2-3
CASSYFPHTDTQYF
TGTGCCAGCAGTTACTTCCCACACACAGATACGCAGTATTTT
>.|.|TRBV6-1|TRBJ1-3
CASSVRDTQRGGNTIYF
TGTGCCAGCAGTGTCCGGGACACCCAGCGGGGCGGAAACACCATATATTTT
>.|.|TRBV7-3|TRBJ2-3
CASSLNGGSNTDTQYF
TGTGCCAGCAGCTTAAATGGCGGGTCCAACACAGATACGCAGTATTTT
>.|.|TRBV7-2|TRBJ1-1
CASSSTGMGKRDAEAFF
TGTGCCAGCAGCTCGACAGGTATGGGCAAAAGGGACGCTGAAGCTTTCTTT